A selection of T cell receptor beta chains follows, all from one sample in a study of blood T cell repertoires in COVID-19. The protocol was immunoSEQ multiplex PCR, while the TCRdb copy is restricted to in-frame clones and leaves out a portion. The repertoire holds some 270,000 clones, with under 90% as singletons. Sequencing was done on a sample of PBMCs or T cells enriched from blood (not recorded which). Every receptor here comes from a woman between 35 and 50 years old who had recovered from COVID-19. Both conserved end residues are part of each CDR3. D genes are given only for firm matches. Clone size is stated in some rows and not others, as once, few, many or a class when expanded.

clone_size: NA
d_call: TRBD1
v_call: TRBV18
cdr3_length: 15
j_call: TRBJ1-1
cdr3_nt: TGTGCCAGCTCGCGGACAGGGGGACAAAACACTGAAGCTTTCTTT
cdr3_aa: CASSRTGGQNTEAFF

clone_size: NA
d_call: TRBD2
v_call: TRBV7-2
cdr3_length: 15
j_call: TRBJ2-1
cdr3_nt: TGTGCCAGCGGTCCGGCCGGGACTAGGTCAGATGAGCAGTTCTTC
cdr3_aa: CASGPAGTRSDEQFF

clone_size: NA
d_call: NA
v_call: TRBV18
cdr3_length: 17
j_call: TRBJ2-1
cdr3_nt: TGTGCCAGCTCACGACCGACAGGAATCAATACCTACAATGAGCAGTTCTTC
cdr3_aa: CASSRPTGINTYNEQFF

clone_size: NA
d_call: NA
v_call: TRBV3-1/TRBV3-2
cdr3_length: 15
j_call: TRBJ2-7
cdr3_nt: TGTGCCAGCAGCCAACGGACAGCGAACTCCTACGAGCAGTACTTC
cdr3_aa: CASSQRTANSYEQYF

clone_size: NA
d_call: TRBD2
v_call: TRBV7-3
cdr3_length: 15
j_call: TRBJ2-5
cdr3_nt: TGTGCCAGCAGCTTGACTAGCGGGGGGGCAGAGACCCAGTACTTC
cdr3_aa: CASSLTSGGAETQYF

clone_size: once
d_call: NA
v_call: TRBV12-3/TRBV12-4
cdr3_length: 13
j_call: TRBJ2-7
cdr3_nt: TGTGCCAGCAGTTTAGAACCCTATATCGAGCAGTACTTC
cdr3_aa: CASSLEPYIEQYF

clone_size: once
d_call: TRBD2
v_call: TRBV19
cdr3_length: 15
j_call: TRBJ2-7
cdr3_nt: TGTGCCAGTAGTATGGGTAGCGGGAGCTCCTACGAGCAGTACTTC
cdr3_aa: CASSMGSGSSYEQYF

clone_size: NA
d_call: TRBD1
v_call: TRBV7-8
cdr3_length: 16
j_call: TRBJ2-7
cdr3_nt: TGTGCCAGCAGCCCCCTCCCGCGGACAGGGGTAGAAGAGCAGTACTTC
cdr3_aa: CASSPLPRTGVEEQYF

clone_size: NA
d_call: TRBD2
v_call: TRBV7-9
cdr3_length: 12
j_call: TRBJ2-5
cdr3_nt: TGTGCCAGCAGCCCAGCGGGGGGTGGCCAGTACTTC
cdr3_aa: CASSPAGGGQYF

clone_size: NA
d_call: NA
v_call: TRBV7-8
cdr3_length: 17
j_call: TRBJ1-1
cdr3_nt: TGTGCCAGCAGCTTGGGACTTCCGGGACTGGGGAACACTGAAGCTTTCTTT
cdr3_aa: CASSLGLPGLGNTEAFF

clone_size: NA
d_call: NA
v_call: TRBV18
cdr3_length: 16
j_call: TRBJ1-5
cdr3_nt: TGTGCCAGCTCACCACCGGGCTCAGCAAGAAATCAGCCCCAGCATTTT
cdr3_aa: CASSPPGSARNQPQHF

clone_size: once
d_call: TRBD1
v_call: TRBV5-4
cdr3_length: 13
j_call: TRBJ2-1
cdr3_nt: TGTGCCAGCACCCGAGACAGGGTCGCTGAGCAGTTCTTC
cdr3_aa: CASTRDRVAEQFF

clone_size: NA
d_call: TRBD2
v_call: TRBV4-2
cdr3_length: 17
j_call: TRBJ2-7
cdr3_nt: TGTGCCAGCAGCTCTAGGACCCTAGCGGGGGACCCCTACGAGCAGTACTTC
cdr3_aa: CASSSRTLAGDPYEQYF

clone_size: NA
d_call: TRBD2
v_call: TRBV3-1/TRBV3-2
cdr3_length: 19
j_call: TRBJ2-2
cdr3_nt: TGTGCCAGCAGCCAAGATGGGACTAGCGGGGGGTTGAACACCGGGGAGCTGTTTTTT
cdr3_aa: CASSQDGTSGGLNTGELFF

clone_size: NA
d_call: NA
v_call: TRBV2
cdr3_length: 16
j_call: TRBJ2-3
cdr3_nt: TGTGCCAGCAGTGACTTCCTAGCGTCAGCTACGGATACGCAGTATTTT
cdr3_aa: CASSDFLASATDTQYF

clone_size: NA
d_call: NA
v_call: TRBV6-5
cdr3_length: 14
j_call: TRBJ2-7
cdr3_nt: TGTGCCAGCAGTTCCCGGTCGGGGATCTACGAGCAGTACTTC
cdr3_aa: CASSSRSGIYEQYF

clone_size: NA
d_call: NA
v_call: TRBV2
cdr3_length: 15
j_call: TRBJ1-1
cdr3_nt: TGTGCCAGCAGAACTACCGGACAGCATAACACTGAAGCTTTCTTT
cdr3_aa: CASRTTGQHNTEAFF

clone_size: NA
d_call: TRBD1
v_call: TRBV19
cdr3_length: 17
j_call: TRBJ1-2
cdr3_nt: TGTGCCAGTAGCAATGGACCGGGACAGCTTTTTAACTATGGCTACACCTTC
cdr3_aa: CASSNGPGQLFNYGYTF

clone_size: few
d_call: NA
v_call: TRBV19
cdr3_length: 16
j_call: TRBJ2-2
cdr3_nt: TGTGCCAGTAGTATAGTGGGGCGGCCGCGCACCGGGGAGCTGTTTTTT
cdr3_aa: CASSIVGRPRTGELFF

clone_size: NA
d_call: TRBD2
v_call: TRBV5-1
cdr3_length: 16
j_call: TRBJ2-2
cdr3_nt: TGCGCCAGCAGCATTCGGACTAGCGGGGCCACCGGGGAGCTGTTTTTT
cdr3_aa: CASSIRTSGATGELFF

clone_size: NA
d_call: TRBD1
v_call: TRBV6-5
cdr3_length: 15
j_call: TRBJ1-2
cdr3_nt: TGTGCCAGCAACTACTGGGGACAGTCAACGGAGGGCTACACCTTC
cdr3_aa: CASNYWGQSTEGYTF

clone_size: NA
d_call: TRBD2
v_call: TRBV30
cdr3_length: 14
j_call: TRBJ2-1
cdr3_nt: TGTGCCTGGACCAAGCGGGATACATACAATGAGCAGTTCTTC
cdr3_aa: CAWTKRDTYNEQFF